This T cell receptor beta chain was sequenced in a study of shared clonotypes between healthy human individuals. Study-level findings and limits: Only blood underwent sampling, and tissue repertoires likely differ. Estimated richness values were generally larger in naive subsets than in memory subsets.

The study ran the assay at deep level. Profiling relied on immunoSEQ multiplex PCR, and the TCRdb table lists in-frame clones only, not all of them. The sample contains 650,000 to 700,000 clones, roughly 87% of which appear only once. The CDR3 loop spans 18 amino acids. The V end was cut by 1 base, the J end by 2 bases, with 20 bases between. Germline-derived CDR1 and CDR2 are LGHNA and YNFKEQ. To note about this clone: What it binds is unknown.

The receptor comes from a man between 18 and 29 years old in good health. Some clones in this sample may be carry-over from other donors' samples. The chain carries TRBV4-2 and TRBJ1-2; D might be TRBD1 (5 bases). Sequenced sample: memory CD8+ T cells from PBMCs. Subset indicated: CD45RO+ cells pooled with CCR7-negative TemRA cells. The CDR3 DNA reads TGTGCCAGCAGCCAAGGACCCCTGGCAGGGTCGAGCAACTATGGCTACACCTTC. Amino acid sequence: CASSQGPLAGSSNYGYTF.